Sequencing of this T cell receptor beta chain was carried out in a study of shared clonotypes between healthy human individuals. Study-wide results and limits: Estimated richness values were generally larger in naive subsets than in memory subsets. Represented genetic and exposure-history diversity was restricted by having few donors.

Comments on this clone: The antigen is undetermined.

The CDR3 spans 12 residues. CDR1 SGHNT and CDR2 YYREEE come from the germline V gene (reference sequence). V gave up 4 bases and J gave up 4 bases, with 9 bases separating them. Every immunoSEQ plate was one replicate of a subset's evenly spread DNA. Each replicate PCR on the sorted subsets used 200 to 250 ng DNA (roughly 30,000 T cell genomes). Here immunoSEQ multiplex PCR was the method, and the copy in TCRdb shows in-frame clones only, minus some. Altogether over a million clones are present, approximately 98.5% being singletons, with the ten largest covering 0.36%. The gene calls are TRBV5-4 and TRBJ2-7; D is tentatively TRBD1 or TRBD2 (5 bases each). Sequencing was performed on naive CD4+ T cells sorted from blood. Described subset: CD45RA+ positively selected. This sequence was found in a man aged 25-40 years in good health. The CDR3 loop is CASSGDGYEQYF. DNA of the CDR3: TGTGCCAGCAGCGGGGACGGTTACGAGCAGTACTTC.